This is a list of T cell receptor beta chains from one sample in a study of Ad26.COV2.S vaccination and SARS-CoV-2 variants. The repertoire was sequenced with immunoSEQ multiplex PCR; TCRdb's copy has only in-frame clones and lacks some. The sample has approximately 90,000 clones; less than 85% are singletons. The source material was peripheral blood, sampled after recovery from COVID-19. The origin of the receptors is a human donor who had recovered from COVID-19. The CDR3 runs from the conserved cysteine through the conserved F or W. A D gene is named only where the DNA matches it firmly. Clone size is given for some rows only: seen once, a few or many times, or a class if the clone is expanded.

clone size,V gene,D gene,J gene,CDR3 protein,CDR3 DNA
few,TRBV19,TRBD1,TRBJ1-5,CASRGQGRVQPQHF,TGTGCCAGTAGGGGACAGGGGAGGGTTCAGCCCCAGCATTTT
.,TRBV4-2,.,TRBJ1-4,CASSQGRGEKLFF,TGTGCCAGCAGCCAAGGGAGGGGTGAAAAACTGTTTTTT
.,TRBV6-4,.,TRBJ2-7,CASSEGAEDEQYF,TGTGCCAGCAGTGAGGGGGCCGAAGACGAGCAGTACTTC
.,TRBV19,.,TRBJ2-4,CASSTLRNIQYF,TGTGCCAGTAGCACTCTAAGAAACATTCAGTACTTC
once,TRBV12-3/TRBV12-4,.,TRBJ1-5,CASSLGDQPQHF,TGTGCCAGCAGTTTAGGTGATCAGCCCCAGCATTTT
once,TRBV7-6,TRBD2,TRBJ2-7,CASSRVAGGAYEQYF,TGTGCCAGCAGCCGAGTAGCGGGGGGGGCCTACGAGCAGTACTTC
.,TRBV10-2,TRBD2,TRBJ2-7,CASRNNGLAGSYEQYF,TGCGCCAGCAGGAACAACGGACTAGCGGGGAGCTACGAGCAGTACTTC
.,TRBV6-2/TRBV6-3,.,TRBJ1-1,CASSYSGAGTEAFF,TGTGCCAGCAGTTACTCGGGGGCGGGCACTGAAGCTTTCTTT
.,TRBV6-5,TRBD1,TRBJ1-5,CASRLGQGAYQPQHF,TGTGCCAGCAGGCTTGGACAGGGTGCCTATCAGCCCCAGCATTTT
.,TRBV28,TRBD1,TRBJ2-1,CASSFLTGGAYNEQFF,TGTGCCAGCAGTTTTCTGACAGGGGGTGCCTACAATGAGCAGTTCTTC
.,TRBV11-2,TRBD2,TRBJ2-1,CASSPTGVAGHFVGEQFF,TGTGCCAGCAGCCCTACCGGGGTAGCGGGACATTTTGTAGGTGAGCAGTTCTTC
.,TRBV9,.,TRBJ2-2,CASSPTNTGELFF,TGTGCCAGCAGCCCCACGAACACCGGGGAGCTGTTTTTT
once,TRBV9,.,TRBJ2-7,CASSPGAVSYEQYF,TGTGCCAGCAGCCCCGGAGCGGTTTCCTACGAGCAGTACTTC
.,TRBV2,TRBD2,TRBJ2-3,CASVGLAGGQGTDTQYF,TGTGCCAGCGTCGGACTAGCGGGAGGGCAGGGCACAGATACGCAGTATTTT
once,TRBV14,.,TRBJ1-1,CASSQDTRDEAFF,TGTGCCAGCAGCCAAGATACAAGGGACGAAGCTTTCTTT
few,TRBV10-1,.,TRBJ1-1,CASSESLSYEAFF,TGCGCCAGCAGTGAGTCGTTGTCCTACGAAGCTTTCTTT
few,TRBV4-1,.,TRBJ2-2,CASSQELGELFF,TGCGCCAGCAGCCAAGAACTCGGGGAGCTGTTTTTT
.,TRBV10-1,.,TRBJ1-1,CASSSRAYGRNTEAFF,TGCGCCAGCAGTAGCAGGGCCTACGGACGGAACACTGAAGCTTTCTTT
.,TRBV14,.,TRBJ2-7,CASSQGIVGEQYF,TGTGCCAGCAGCCAAGGCATCGTAGGCGAGCAGTACTTC
.,TRBV19,TRBD2,TRBJ2-1,CASSSWTSGTFQNEQFF,TGTGCCAGTAGTTCCTGGACTAGCGGGACATTTCAGAATGAGCAGTTCTTC
.,TRBV19,.,TRBJ1-5,CASSTDPTRVNQPQHF,TGTGCCAGTAGTACCGATCCTACTAGGGTCAATCAGCCCCAGCATTTT
few,TRBV6-2/TRBV6-3,.,TRBJ1-5,CASSRQWRSAQHF,TGTGCCAGCAGCCGACAGTGGAGGTCGGCCCAGCATTTT
.,TRBV9,.,TRBJ2-7,CASSVTPDYEQYF,TGTGCCAGCAGCGTTACTCCGGACTACGAGCAGTACTTC
.,TRBV28,TRBD1,TRBJ2-3,CASSGGQGDTDTQYF,TGTGCCAGCAGTGGGGGACAGGGTGACACAGATACGCAGTATTTT
.,TRBV7-9,.,TRBJ1-4,CASTKKPWGEKLFF,TGTGCCAGCACCAAAAAGCCATGGGGGGAAAAACTGTTTTTT
few,TRBV27,.,TRBJ2-7,CASRPLGDYEQYF,TGTGCCAGCAGACCCTTGGGCGACTACGAGCAGTACTTC
.,TRBV6-5,.,TRBJ2-1,CASSYDPYNEQFF,TGTGCCAGCAGTTACGACCCGTACAATGAGCAGTTCTTC
few,TRBV2,TRBD2,TRBJ2-2,CASRRTSGRAGTGELFF,TGTGCCAGCAGACGGACTAGCGGGAGGGCCGGCACCGGGGAGCTGTTTTTT
.,TRBV14,TRBD1,TRBJ1-1,CASSLRTGRNTEAFF,TGTGCCAGCAGCCTACGGACAGGGCGAAACACTGAAGCTTTCTTT
.,TRBV7-6,TRBD1,TRBJ2-2,CASSLDRGHTGELFF,TGTGCCAGCAGCCTAGACAGGGGGCACACCGGGGAGCTGTTTTTT
once,TRBV4-3,TRBD2,TRBJ2-7,CASSQGGTRDPYEQYF,TGCGCCAGCAGCCAGGGGGGGACGCGGGATCCCTACGAGCAGTACTTC
.,TRBV9,TRBD2,TRBJ2-4,CASSVASGGAKNIQYF,TGTGCCAGCAGCGTAGCCAGCGGGGGTGCCAAAAACATTCAGTACTTC
.,TRBV27,TRBD1,TRBJ2-2,CASSLKRTGAGELFF,TGTGCCAGCAGTTTAAAGAGGACAGGGGCCGGGGAGCTGTTTTTT
.,TRBV12-3/TRBV12-4,TRBD1,TRBJ1-2,CASSTDRGNGYTF,TGTGCCAGCAGTACCGACAGGGGTAATGGCTACACCTTC
.,TRBV12-3/TRBV12-4,.,TRBJ2-1,CASSFYYNEQFF,TGTGCCAGCAGTTTTTACTACAATGAGCAGTTCTTC
.,TRBV7-9,.,TRBJ2-1,CASSSTGYYEQFF,TGTGCCAGCAGCTCTACAGGGTACTATGAGCAGTTCTTC
.,TRBV4-2,TRBD1,TRBJ1-1,CASSQTGYTEAFF,TGTGCCAGCAGCCAGACAGGGTACACTGAAGCTTTCTTT
.,TRBV5-1,TRBD2,TRBJ2-1,CASSYISGRAIYNEQFF,TGCGCCAGCAGCTACATTAGCGGGAGGGCCATCTACAATGAGCAGTTCTTC
.,TRBV7-6,TRBD2,TRBJ2-3,CASSLAGAGGDTQYF,TGTGCCAGCAGCTTGGCGGGAGCTGGCGGAGATACGCAGTATTTT
few,TRBV7-9,.,TRBJ1-3,CASSLTGPGSGNTIYF,TGTGCCAGCAGCTTAACGGGACCGGGCTCTGGAAACACCATATATTTT
.,TRBV18,.,TRBJ2-7,CASSLGEDEQYF,TGTGCCAGCTCTCTCGGGGAAGACGAGCAGTACTTC
.,TRBV9,.,TRBJ2-6,CASTQGSGANVLTF,TGTGCCAGCACACAGGGATCTGGGGCCAACGTCCTGACTTTC
.,TRBV5-1,TRBD2,TRBJ2-1,CASSSLAGAGNEQFF,TGCGCCAGCAGCTCACTAGCGGGAGCCGGCAATGAGCAGTTCTTC